This T cell receptor (beta chain) was captured in a study of blood T cell repertoires in COVID-19 (TCRdb year 2020). Background on the whole study: Samples from collaborators originated in the United States, Italy and Spain and spanned both the acute and convalescent phases of COVID-19. Where available, HLA class I and class II types were taken from metadata supplied by the sample provider and were not determined by assay-based typing. Sample metadata almost always included a de-identified subject ID, COVID-19 status, age in years and sex. Deeply sampled blood TCRbeta repertoires from subjects exposed to, actively infected with, or recovered from COVID-19 were included in the dataset. A freely available public database, intended as a resource for researchers studying the immune response to SARS-CoV-2, is where the repertoires were released. Samples came from the ongoing ImmuneRACE study (first 160 participants) plus 1,254 subjects from 6 global collaborators. The material from the prospective study consisted of cDNA or gDNA derived from T cells, B-cell-depleted T cells, or PBMCs.

Enrolling through a virtual design, the prospective study's participants ranged in age from roughly 18 to 95 years and lived across approximately 25 United States geographic areas. In the prospective study, participants were assigned to cohorts based on the clinical history participants reported in a screening survey and a study questionnaire. In the prospective study, mobile phlebotomists collected whole blood, serum and a nasopharyngeal or oropharyngeal swab from each participant. Prospective study participants could optionally give additional blood draws and questionnaires over an approximately 2-month period. Before DNA extraction, blood samples from the prospective study were shipped at room temperature or frozen. Points on this clone: Its antigen specificity is not known. There are no base qualities to consult, and no much larger clone falls within one base.

TCRbeta CDR3 regions were amplified from genomic DNA by means of the immunoSEQ Assay, a bias-controlled multiplex PCR. In the source study's methods: The number of nucleated cells in each sample was estimated by amplification of reference gene primers within the assay. To quantify the absolute abundance of each unique TCRbeta CDR3 rearrangement, sequence reads were collapsed and filtered. For each sample, productive Simpson clonality was calculated as the square root of Simpson's diversity index across productive rearrangements. TCRdb took this table from immuneACCESS and kept in-frame rearrangements with V and J called. Such tables lack part of the clones; where checked against another copy, unresolved V genes explain under half of the gap, and the rest is unexplained. V and J calls and clone size come straight from that table; D and trimming were deduced from the DNA. For this sample the table gives 200,000 to 250,000 clones, of which approximately 83% were detected only once. Jointly, the top ten make up approximately 1.4% of the sample.

Sequences MDHEN (CDR1) and SYDVKM (CDR2) are obtained from the germline V gene. The CDR3 has 13 amino acids, counting the end cysteine and phenylalanine. This entry keeps only the CDR3 DNA: 39 bases, framed from base 1. After removal of 5 bases from V and 9 bases from J, the junction retains 8 bases not matched to a gene. Points the paper makes about the study in general: The amount of clinical and demographic metadata varied by source and participant and was provided uncurated.

The TCR sequence derives from a woman aged 40 to 50 with acute COVID-19. Sequenced: PBMCs or T cells enriched from blood (not recorded which). The receptor chain draws on TRBV28 and TRBJ2-7, with 9 bases in between that match TRBD1. The CDR3 has the sequence CASSPGQGRRQYF. The nucleotide sequence reads as follows: TGTGCCAGCAGTCCGGGACAGGGTAGGCGGCAGTACTTC.